The rows below give T cell receptor beta chains drawn from one sample of a study of cytotoxic CD8 clonotypes in ibrutinib-treated CLL. TCRdb keeps only in-frame clones here, not all; method: immunoSEQ multiplex PCR. Here the sample spans some 130,000 clones, 80% to 90% being singletons. The sample in question was PBMCs, obtained after 24 months of ibrutinib treatment. The receptors shown here come from a human donor with chronic lymphocytic leukemia. The CDR3 runs from the conserved cysteine through the conserved F or W. The D gene is left open where the match is weak. Clone size is given for some rows only: seen once, a few or many times, or a class if the clone is expanded.

TRBJ2-7,NA,TRBD1,TRBV4-2,CASSQFAGTESYEQYF,TGTGCCAGCAGCCAATTCGCCGGGACAGAGTCCTACGAGCAGTACTTC
TRBJ2-7,NA,TRBD1,TRBV9,CASSVGVGGGSYEQYF,TGTGCCAGCAGCGTAGGGGTAGGGGGCGGCTCCTACGAGCAGTACTTC
TRBJ2-1,NA,NA,TRBV18,CASSLSRNNEQFF,TGTGCCAGCTCACTTTCTAGAAACAATGAGCAGTTCTTC
TRBJ1-5,few,TRBD1,TRBV25-1,CASRRTGDHQPQHF,TGTGCCAGCAGACGGACAGGGGACCATCAGCCCCAGCATTTT
TRBJ1-5,NA,NA,TRBV6-1,CASSEASQPQHF,TGTGCCAGCAGTGAAGCGAGTCAGCCCCAGCATTTT
TRBJ2-1,NA,NA,TRBV4-1,CASSQGPGISSYNEQFF,TGCGCCAGCAGCCAAGGGCCCGGCATTAGCTCCTACAATGAGCAGTTCTTC
TRBJ1-5,NA,TRBD1,TRBV7-9,CASSFISGQGHQPQHF,TGTGCCAGCAGCTTTATATCGGGACAGGGACATCAGCCCCAGCATTTT
TRBJ1-5,NA,TRBD1,TRBV28,CASSNYRGYQPQHF,TGTGCCAGCAGTAATTACAGGGGGTATCAGCCCCAGCATTTT
TRBJ2-7,NA,NA,TRBV29-1,CSARGQRYEQYF,TGCAGCGCTCGCGGGCAGCGCTACGAGCAGTACTTC
TRBJ2-2,NA,NA,TRBV28,CASSLYPSASTGELFF,TGTGCCAGCAGTTTATATCCGAGCGCTAGCACCGGGGAGCTGTTTTTT
TRBJ2-6,once,NA,TRBV7-8,CASSSLGTSAGANVLTF,TGTGCCAGCAGCTCCCTCGGGACTTCGGCTGGGGCCAACGTCCTGACTTTC
TRBJ2-3,few,TRBD1,TRBV5-6,CASGDQGAADTQYF,TGTGCCAGCGGCGATCAGGGGGCGGCAGATACGCAGTATTTT
TRBJ1-6,many,TRBD1,TRBV30,CAWKGGSYNSPLHF,TGTGCCTGGAAAGGGGGCAGTTATAATTCACCCCTCCACTTT
TRBJ2-2,NA,TRBD1,TRBV28,CASLQGSTGELFF,TGTGCCAGCCTACAGGGGTCCACCGGGGAGCTGTTTTTT
TRBJ1-6,NA,NA,TRBV18,CASSPGREVSPLHF,TGTGCCAGCTCACCTGGCAGGGAAGTCTCACCCCTCCACTTT
TRBJ2-7,NA,NA,TRBV28,CASSFRDYEQYF,TGTGCCAGCAGTTTTAGGGACTACGAGCAGTACTTC
TRBJ1-5,NA,NA,TRBV10-3,CAISVDSNQPQHF,TGTGCCATCAGTGTTGATAGCAATCAGCCCCAGCATTTT
TRBJ1-4,NA,NA,TRBV5-1,CASSLGTTTNEKLFF,TGCGCCAGCAGCTTGGGGACAACAACTAATGAAAAACTGTTTTTT
TRBJ1-5,NA,NA,TRBV2,CASSEAVSANQPQHF,TGTGCCAGCAGTGAAGCAGTGTCAGCAAATCAGCCCCAGCATTTT
TRBJ1-4,NA,NA,TRBV4-3,CASSQDWTSLKRNEKLFF,TGCGCCAGCAGCCAAGATTGGACAAGCCTCAAACGAAATGAAAAACTGTTTTTT
TRBJ2-3,few,TRBD2,TRBV7-2,CASSLMGLAGGRRTDTQYF,TGTGCCAGCAGCCTAATGGGACTAGCGGGGGGGCGAAGAACAGATACGCAGTATTTT
TRBJ1-2,NA,TRBD1,TRBV2,CASSSSGTGSYGYTF,TGTGCCAGCAGCTCCTCTGGGACAGGAAGCTATGGCTACACCTTC
TRBJ2-1,NA,NA,TRBV27,CASSPGAYNEQFF,TGTGCCAGCAGTCCCGGCGCCTACAATGAGCAGTTCTTC
TRBJ1-2,once,TRBD1,TRBV7-9,CASSFLGTGDAYTF,TGTGCCAGCAGCTTTCTCGGGACAGGGGACGCCTACACCTTC
TRBJ2-5,once,TRBD2,TRBV4-1,CASSASGVRYQETQYF,TGCGCCAGCAGCGCTAGCGGGGTCCGGTACCAAGAGACCCAGTACTTC
TRBJ1-4,NA,TRBD1,TRBV27,CASSPRTGYNEKLFF,TGTGCCAGCAGTCCCCGGACAGGCTATAATGAAAAACTGTTTTTT
TRBJ2-2,NA,TRBD1,TRBV28,CASSPIQGAAGKIGELFF,TGTGCCAGCAGTCCGATACAGGGGGCGGCGGGTAAAATCGGGGAGCTGTTTTTT
TRBJ2-1,NA,NA,TRBV5-1,CASSLRAQGNEQFF,TGCGCCAGCAGCTTGAGGGCTCAGGGCAATGAGCAGTTCTTC
TRBJ1-2,NA,NA,TRBV28,CASSPPRLGDYGYTF,TGTGCCAGCAGTCCCCCCCGCCTTGGGGACTATGGCTACACCTTC
TRBJ2-7,NA,NA,TRBV14,CASSQEYVRGFGEQYF,TGTGCCAGCAGCCAAGAATACGTCCGGGGCTTTGGTGAGCAGTACTTC
TRBJ2-2,NA,NA,TRBV7-9,CATLKAGNANTGELFF,TGTGCCACTCTAAAGGCCGGGAACGCGAACACCGGGGAGCTGTTTTTT
TRBJ1-5,NA,NA,TRBV19,CASSIEGRGQPQHF,TGTGCCAGTAGTATAGAGGGTAGGGGTCAGCCCCAGCATTTT
TRBJ2-5,NA,TRBD2,TRBV2,CASRGQGLVTETQYF,TGTGCCAGCCGAGGTCAGGGACTAGTCACGGAGACCCAGTACTTC
TRBJ2-3,NA,TRBD2,TRBV2,CARTRASSGQSTDTQYF,TGTGCCAGGACCCGGGCATCTAGCGGTCAGAGCACAGATACGCAGTATTTT
TRBJ1-1,NA,NA,TRBV18,CASSPGQGATEAFF,TGTGCCAGCTCACCAGGCCAGGGTGCCACTGAAGCTTTCTTT
TRBJ2-1,NA,TRBD1,TRBV28,CASSFLPRDRGRIEQFF,TGTGCCAGCAGTTTCCTCCCCCGGGACAGGGGGCGAATTGAGCAGTTCTTC
TRBJ1-2,NA,NA,TRBV2,CASRSLTNYGYTF,TGTGCCAGCAGGAGTCTGACTAACTATGGCTACACCTTC
TRBJ1-2,NA,TRBD1,TRBV6-5,CASREGTGVIGYTF,TGTGCCAGCAGGGAGGGGACAGGGGTTATTGGCTACACCTTC
TRBJ1-3,NA,NA,TRBV7-2,CASSFGEGNTIYF,TGTGCCAGCAGCTTCGGGGAAGGAAACACCATATATTTT
TRBJ2-3,NA,NA,TRBV20-1,CSARDGRGQYF,TGCAGTGCTAGAGATGGCAGGGGCCAGTATTTT
TRBJ2-6,NA,NA,TRBV4-3,CASSQSYSSSGANVLTF,TGCGCCAGCAGCCAATCCTACAGTAGCTCTGGGGCCAACGTCCTGACTTTC
TRBJ1-2,NA,NA,TRBV7-2,CASSLDGRYGYTF,TGTGCCAGCAGCCTAGACGGGAGGTATGGCTACACCTTC
TRBJ1-5,NA,TRBD1,TRBV7-7,CASSLDDRGRRGQNQPQHF,TGTGCTAGCAGCTTAGACGACAGGGGGCGAAGAGGCCAAAATCAGCCCCAGCATTTT
TRBJ1-4,NA,NA,TRBV15,CATVDLGGGEKLFF,TGTGCCACCGTCGATCTCGGGGGGGGCGAAAAACTGTTTTTT
TRBJ1-6,NA,NA,TRBV5-6,CASSTPYNSPLHF,TGTGCCAGCAGTACACCTTATAATTCACCCCTCCACTTT
TRBJ2-5,once,TRBD2,TRBV4-1,CASSQGSGLAAQETQYF,TGCGCCAGCAGCCAAGGTTCTGGACTAGCGGCCCAAGAGACCCAGTACTTC
TRBJ1-6,NA,NA,TRBV25-1,CASRGDYNSPLHF,TGTGCCAGCAGAGGGGATTATAATTCACCCCTCCACTTT
TRBJ2-7,once,TRBD2,TRBV19,CASTEASGGLVPYEQYF,TGTGCCAGTACTGAGGCCAGCGGGGGGCTTGTCCCGTACGAGCAGTACTTC
TRBJ2-3,NA,NA,TRBV18,CASSRVSPGRGVLTDTQYF,TGTGCCAGCTCACGAGTGTCCCCCGGCAGGGGCGTACTCACAGATACGCAGTATTTT
TRBJ2-5,NA,NA,TRBV7-9,CASSYPLVEETQYF,TGTGCCAGCAGCTATCCACTGGTAGAGGAGACCCAGTACTTC
TRBJ2-1,NA,NA,TRBV28,CASRDHLDNEQFF,TGTGCCAGCCGGGACCACTTAGACAATGAGCAGTTCTTC
TRBJ2-3,NA,TRBD2,TRBV7-3,CASSPRAGWGTQYF,TGTGCCAGCAGCCCCAGAGCGGGGTGGGGGACGCAGTATTTT
TRBJ2-7,NA,TRBD2,TRBV7-7,CASSLSPPRATSGSDEQYF,TGTGCTAGCAGCTTATCCCCCCCCCGCGCGACTAGCGGGAGCGACGAGCAGTACTTC
TRBJ2-7,NA,NA,TRBV27,CASSLKGSSYEQYF,TGTGCCAGCAGTTTAAAGGGGAGCTCCTACGAGCAGTACTTC
TRBJ2-5,NA,TRBD2,TRBV9,CASSVGSGRGETQYF,TGTGCCAGCAGCGTAGGTAGCGGGAGGGGAGAGACCCAGTACTTC